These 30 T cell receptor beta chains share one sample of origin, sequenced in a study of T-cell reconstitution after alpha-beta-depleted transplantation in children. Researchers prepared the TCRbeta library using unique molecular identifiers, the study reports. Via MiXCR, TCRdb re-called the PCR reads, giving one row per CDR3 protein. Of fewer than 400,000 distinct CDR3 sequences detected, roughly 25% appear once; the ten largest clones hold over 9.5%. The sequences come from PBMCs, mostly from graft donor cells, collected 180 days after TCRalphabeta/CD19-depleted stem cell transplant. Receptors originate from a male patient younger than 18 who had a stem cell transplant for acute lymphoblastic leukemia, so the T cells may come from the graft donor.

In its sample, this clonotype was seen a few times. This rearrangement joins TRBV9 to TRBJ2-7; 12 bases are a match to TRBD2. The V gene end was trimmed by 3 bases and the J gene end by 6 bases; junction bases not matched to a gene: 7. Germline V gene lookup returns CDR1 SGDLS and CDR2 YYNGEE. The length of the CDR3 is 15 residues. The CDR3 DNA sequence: TGTGCCAGCAGCGCCGGATGGACTAGCGGGGTCGAGCAGTACTTC. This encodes CASSAGWTSGVEQYF.

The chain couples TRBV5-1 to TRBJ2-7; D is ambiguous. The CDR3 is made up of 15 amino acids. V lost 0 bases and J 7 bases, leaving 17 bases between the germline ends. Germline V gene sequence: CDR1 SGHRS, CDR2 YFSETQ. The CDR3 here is CASSLGPISVGEQYF. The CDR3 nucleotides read TGCGCCAGCAGCTTGGGCCCTATTTCCGTCGGGGAGCAGTACTTC.

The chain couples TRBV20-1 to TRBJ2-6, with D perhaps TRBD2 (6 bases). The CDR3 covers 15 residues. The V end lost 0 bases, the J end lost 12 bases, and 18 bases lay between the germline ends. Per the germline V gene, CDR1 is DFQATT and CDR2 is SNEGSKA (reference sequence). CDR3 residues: CSARERGGASSVLTF. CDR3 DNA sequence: TGCAGTGCTAGAGAGAGGGGCGGGGCCTCCTCCGTCCTGACTTTC.

CDR3 in amino acids: CASSLEGPNIQYF. The CDR3 bases are TGCGCCAGCAGTCTCGAGGGACCGAACATTCAGTACTTC. J is TRBJ2-4 and V is TRBV5-1; D may correspond to TRBD1 or TRBD2 (5 bases each). The CDR3 loop spans 13 amino acids. The V gene's germline CDR1 is SGHRS and CDR2 YFSETQ. V shed 5 bases and J shed 7 bases, with 13 bases lying between them.

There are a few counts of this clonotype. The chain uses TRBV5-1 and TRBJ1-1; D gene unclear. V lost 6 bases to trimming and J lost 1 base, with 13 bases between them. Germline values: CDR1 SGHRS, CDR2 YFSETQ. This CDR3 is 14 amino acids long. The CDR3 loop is CASKEIGPNTEAFF. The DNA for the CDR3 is TGCGCCAGCAAGGAAATCGGGCCGAACACTGAAGCTTTCTTT.

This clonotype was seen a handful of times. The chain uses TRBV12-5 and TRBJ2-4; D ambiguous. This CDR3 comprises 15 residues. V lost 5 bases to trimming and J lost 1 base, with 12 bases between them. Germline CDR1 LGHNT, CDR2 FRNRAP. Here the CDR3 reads CASGQTLGAKNIQYF. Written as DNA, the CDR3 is TGTGCTAGTGGTCAAACACTGGGGGCCAAAAACATTCAGTACTTC.

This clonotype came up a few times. CDR3 amino acids: CASSQGTGRNNSPLHF. The CDR3 bases are TGCGCCAGCAGCCAAGGGACAGGGCGGAATAATTCACCCCTCCACTTT. This chain links TRBV5-1 with TRBJ1-6, with 9 positions matching TRBD1. J lost 5 bases, V lost 4 bases, and 7 bases had no gene match. Germline loops: CDR1 SGHRS, CDR2 YFSETQ. This CDR3 is built from 16 residues.

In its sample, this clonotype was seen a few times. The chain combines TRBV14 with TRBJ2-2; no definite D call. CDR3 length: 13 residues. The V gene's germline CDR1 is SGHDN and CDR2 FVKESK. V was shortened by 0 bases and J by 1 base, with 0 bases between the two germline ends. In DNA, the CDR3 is TGTGCCAGCAGCCAAGAGAACACCGGGGAGCTGTTTTTT. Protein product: CASSQENTGELFF. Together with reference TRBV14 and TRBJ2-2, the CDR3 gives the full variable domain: EAGVTQFPSHSVIEKGQTVTLRCDPISGHDNLYWYRRVMGKEIKFLLHFVKESKQDESGMPNNRFLAERTGGTYSTLKVQPAELEDSGVYFCASSQENTGELFFGEGSRLTVL.

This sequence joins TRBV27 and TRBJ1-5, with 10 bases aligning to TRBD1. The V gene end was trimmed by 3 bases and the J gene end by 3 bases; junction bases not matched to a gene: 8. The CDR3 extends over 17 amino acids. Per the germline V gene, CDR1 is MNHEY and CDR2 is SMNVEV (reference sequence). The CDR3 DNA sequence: TGTGCCAGCAGTTTGAAGGGGACAGGGGCCATCAATCAGCCCCAGCATTTT. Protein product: CASSLKGTGAINQPQHF.

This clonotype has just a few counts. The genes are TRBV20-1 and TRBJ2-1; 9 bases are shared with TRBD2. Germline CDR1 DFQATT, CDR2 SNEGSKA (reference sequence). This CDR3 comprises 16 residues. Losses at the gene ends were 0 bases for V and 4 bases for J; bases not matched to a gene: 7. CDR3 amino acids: CSARDLGGRVYNEQFF. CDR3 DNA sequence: TGCAGTGCTAGAGATTTGGGCGGGAGGGTATACAATGAGCAGTTCTTC.

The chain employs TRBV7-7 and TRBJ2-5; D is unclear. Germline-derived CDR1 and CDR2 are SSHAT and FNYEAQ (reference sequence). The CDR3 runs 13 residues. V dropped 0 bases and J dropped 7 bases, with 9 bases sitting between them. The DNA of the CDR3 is TGTGCCAGCAGCTTAGCCCACTCAGGGACCCAGTACTTC. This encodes CASSLAHSGTQYF.

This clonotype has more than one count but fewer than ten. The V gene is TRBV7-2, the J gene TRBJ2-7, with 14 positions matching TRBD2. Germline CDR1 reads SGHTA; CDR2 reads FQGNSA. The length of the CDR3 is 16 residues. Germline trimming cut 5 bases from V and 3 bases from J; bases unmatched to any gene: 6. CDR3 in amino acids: CASSDGTSGGFYEQYF. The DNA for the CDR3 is TGTGCCAGCAGCGACGGGACTAGCGGGGGTTTCTACGAGCAGTACTTC.

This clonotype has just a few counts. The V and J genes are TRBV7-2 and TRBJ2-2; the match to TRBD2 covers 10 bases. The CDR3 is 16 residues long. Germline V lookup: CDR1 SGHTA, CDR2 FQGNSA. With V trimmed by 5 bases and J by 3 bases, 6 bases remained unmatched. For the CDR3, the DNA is TGTGCCAGCAGCCCAAAGGGACTAGCGTACACCGGGGAGCTGTTTTTT. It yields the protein CASSPKGLAYTGELFF.

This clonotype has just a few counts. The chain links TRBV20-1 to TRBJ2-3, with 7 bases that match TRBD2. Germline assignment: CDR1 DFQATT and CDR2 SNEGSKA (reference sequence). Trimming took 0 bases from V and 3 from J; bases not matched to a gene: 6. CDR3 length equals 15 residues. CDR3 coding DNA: TGCAGTGCTAGAGATGTAGCTAGCGGAACAGATACGCAGTATTTT. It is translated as CSARDVASGTDTQYF.

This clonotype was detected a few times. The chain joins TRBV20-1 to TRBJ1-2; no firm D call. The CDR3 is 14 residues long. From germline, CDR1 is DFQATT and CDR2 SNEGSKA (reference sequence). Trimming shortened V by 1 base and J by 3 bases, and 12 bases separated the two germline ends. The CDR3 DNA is TGCAGTGCTAGAGGGCAGAAGTCGGACTATGGCTACACCTTC. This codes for CSARGQKSDYGYTF.

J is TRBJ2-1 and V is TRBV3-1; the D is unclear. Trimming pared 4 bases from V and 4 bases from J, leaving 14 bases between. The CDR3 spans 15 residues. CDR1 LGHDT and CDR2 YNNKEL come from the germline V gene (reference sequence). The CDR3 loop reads CASSPNSQIYNEQFF. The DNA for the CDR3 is TGTGCCAGCAGCCCAAATAGTCAGATATACAATGAGCAGTTCTTC.

The CDR3 is CASSLPTGVGGYTF. CDR3 coding DNA: TGTGCCAGCAGCTTGCCGACAGGGGTTGGTGGCTACACCTTC. The chain is built from TRBV5-6 and TRBJ1-2; TRBD1 matches 8 bases. Germline V CDR1 and CDR2: SGHDT, YYEEEE. With V trimmed by 1 base and J by 7 bases, 6 bases remained unmatched. The CDR3 consists of 14 residues.

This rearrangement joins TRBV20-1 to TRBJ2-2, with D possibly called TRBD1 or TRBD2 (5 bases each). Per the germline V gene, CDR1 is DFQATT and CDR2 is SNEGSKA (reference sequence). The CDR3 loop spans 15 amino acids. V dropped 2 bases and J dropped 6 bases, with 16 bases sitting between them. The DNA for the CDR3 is TGCAGTGCTAGACGAACCCCGGGGCAGGCCGGGGAGCTGTTTTTT. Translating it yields CSARRTPGQAGELFF.

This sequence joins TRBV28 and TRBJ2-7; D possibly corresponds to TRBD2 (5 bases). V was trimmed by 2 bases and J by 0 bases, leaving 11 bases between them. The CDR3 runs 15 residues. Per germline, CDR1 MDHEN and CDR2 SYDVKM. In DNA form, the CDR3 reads TGTGCCAGCAGTTTACGAGGGTCTCTCTCCTACGAGCAGTACTTC. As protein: CASSLRGSLSYEQYF.

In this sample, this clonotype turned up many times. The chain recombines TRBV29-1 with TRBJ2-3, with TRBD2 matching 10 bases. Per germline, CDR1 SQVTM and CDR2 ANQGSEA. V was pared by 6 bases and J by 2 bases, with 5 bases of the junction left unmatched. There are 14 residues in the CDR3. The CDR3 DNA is TGCAGCGTACCTGGACTAGCGGTCACAGATACGCAGTATTTT. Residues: CSVPGLAVTDTQYF.

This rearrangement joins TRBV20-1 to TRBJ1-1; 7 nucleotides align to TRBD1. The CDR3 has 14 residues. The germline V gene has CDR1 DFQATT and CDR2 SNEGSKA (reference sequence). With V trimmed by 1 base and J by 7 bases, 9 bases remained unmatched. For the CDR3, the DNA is TGCAGTGCTAGAGCTTACCGGGACAGAGTTGAAGCTTTCTTT. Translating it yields CSARAYRDRVEAFF.

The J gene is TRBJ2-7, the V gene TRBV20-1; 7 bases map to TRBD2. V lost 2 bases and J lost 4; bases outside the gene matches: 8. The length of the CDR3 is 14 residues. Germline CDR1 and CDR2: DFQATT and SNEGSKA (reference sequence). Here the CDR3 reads CSARRPGGLYEQYF. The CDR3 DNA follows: TGCAGTGCTAGACGCCCGGGAGGTCTTTACGAGCAGTACTTC.

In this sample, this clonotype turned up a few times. The CDR3 here is CASSLVSGGDYGYTF. For the CDR3, the DNA is TGCGCCAGCAGCTTAGTTTCGGGGGGAGACTATGGCTACACCTTC. The V and J genes are TRBV5-1 and TRBJ1-2; possible D gene TRBD1, 5 bases. Trimming pared 2 bases from V and 3 bases from J, leaving 14 bases between. The germline V gene encodes CDR1 SGHRS and CDR2 YFSETQ. The CDR3 covers 15 residues.

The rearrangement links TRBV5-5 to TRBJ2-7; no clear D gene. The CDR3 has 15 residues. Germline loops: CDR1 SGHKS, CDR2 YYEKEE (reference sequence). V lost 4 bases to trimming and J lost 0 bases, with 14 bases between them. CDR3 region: CASSPAPHSSYEQYF. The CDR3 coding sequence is TGTGCCAGCAGCCCCGCGCCGCACTCCTCCTACGAGCAGTACTTC.

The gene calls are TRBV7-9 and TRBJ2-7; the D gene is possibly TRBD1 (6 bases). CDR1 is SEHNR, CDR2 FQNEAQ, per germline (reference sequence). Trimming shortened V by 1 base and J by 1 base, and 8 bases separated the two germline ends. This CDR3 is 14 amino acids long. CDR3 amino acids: CASSLGTESYEQYF. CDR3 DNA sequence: TGTGCCAGCAGCTTAGGGACAGAGTCCTACGAGCAGTACTTC.

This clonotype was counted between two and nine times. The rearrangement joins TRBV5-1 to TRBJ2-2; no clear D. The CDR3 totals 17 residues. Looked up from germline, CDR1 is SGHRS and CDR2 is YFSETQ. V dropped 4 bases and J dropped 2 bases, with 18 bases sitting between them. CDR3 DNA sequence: TGCGCCAGCAGCGCCTCCCCCGGGCTACTAAACACCGGGGAGCTGTTTTTT. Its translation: CASSASPGLLNTGELFF.

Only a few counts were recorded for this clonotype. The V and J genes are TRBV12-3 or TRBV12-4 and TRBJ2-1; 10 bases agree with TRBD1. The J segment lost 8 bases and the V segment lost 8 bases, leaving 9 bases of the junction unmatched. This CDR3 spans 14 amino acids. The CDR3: CASRPTGGIDEQFF. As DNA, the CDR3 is TGTGCCAGCCGCCCGACAGGGGGCATAGATGAGCAGTTCTTC.

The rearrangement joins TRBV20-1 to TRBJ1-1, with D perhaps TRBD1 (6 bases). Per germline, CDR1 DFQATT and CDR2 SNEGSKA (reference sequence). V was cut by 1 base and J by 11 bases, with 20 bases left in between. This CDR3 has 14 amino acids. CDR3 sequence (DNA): TGCAGTGCTAGAGGGGCGGGGGCATTCAAAACGGCTTTCTTT. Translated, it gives CSARGAGAFKTAFF.

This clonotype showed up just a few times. CDR3 loop: CASSKFRGQETQYF. CDR3 nucleotides: TGTGCCAGCAGCAAATTCAGGGGACAGGAGACCCAGTACTTC. The chain links TRBV6-1 to TRBJ2-5, with 7 bases aligning to TRBD1. Germline CDR1 is MNHNS and CDR2 is SASEGT. The CDR3 is made up of 14 amino acids. J gave up 5 bases and V 6 bases, and 9 bases lay outside the gene matches.

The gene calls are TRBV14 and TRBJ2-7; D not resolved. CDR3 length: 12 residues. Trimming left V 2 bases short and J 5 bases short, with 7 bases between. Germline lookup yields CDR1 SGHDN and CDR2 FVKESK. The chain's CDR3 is CASSQSRHEQYF. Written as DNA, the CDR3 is TGTGCCAGCAGCCAAAGTCGGCACGAGCAGTACTTC.